The rows below give T cell receptor beta chains drawn from one sample of a study of identical twins. TCRdb passed the 5' RACE reads through MiXCR, listing each CDR3 protein once. The data contain about 340,000 distinct CDR3 sequences, 8.5% to 10% of them singletons. Sequenced: naive T cells sorted from blood. The receptors were sampled from a woman aged 45-65 years in good health. Each CDR3 is given with its conserved first and last residue. D genes are given only for firm matches. Rows may omit the clone size; those that give it use once, few, many or a size class.

j_call clone_size d_call v_call cdr3_aa cdr3_nt
TRBJ2-3 few - TRBV15 CATSRDIFLDTDTQYF TGTGCCACCAGCAGAGATATCTTCCTGGACACAGATACGCAGTATTTT
TRBJ2-3 many - TRBV12-3/TRBV12-4 CASSFGGAEATQYF TGTGCCAGCAGTTTTGGGGGCGCTGAGGCTACGCAGTATTTT
TRBJ2-5 many - TRBV12-3/TRBV12-4 CASSLIGETQYF TGTGCCAGCAGTTTAATCGGAGAGACCCAGTACTTC
TRBJ2-1 - TRBD2 TRBV12-3/TRBV12-4 CASTASGRYNEQFF TGTGCCAGCACGGCTAGCGGGAGGTACAATGAGCAGTTCTTC
TRBJ2-5 few TRBD2 TRBV27 CASSSWTSGSPETQYF TGTGCCAGCAGTTCCTGGACTAGCGGGAGTCCCGAGACCCAGTACTTC
TRBJ2-6 few - TRBV2 CASSESRSGANVLTF TGTGCCAGCAGTGAATCGAGATCTGGGGCCAACGTCCTGACTTTC
TRBJ2-1 few TRBD2 TRBV18 CASSPLAGGADEQFF TGTGCCAGCTCACCCCTAGCGGGAGGTGCGGATGAGCAGTTCTTC
TRBJ2-1 once - TRBV2 CASSDPLVFQFF TGTGCCAGCAGTGACCCACTAGTTTTCCAGTTCTTC
TRBJ1-5 many - TRBV20-1 CSATRDSNQPQHF TGCAGTGCCACAAGGGATAGCAATCAGCCCCAGCATTTT
TRBJ2-7 few TRBD1 TRBV11-2 CASSAYRGYEQYF TGTGCCAGCAGCGCATACAGGGGCTACGAGCAGTACTTC
TRBJ2-3 many - TRBV29-1 CSVGGPDTQYF TGCAGCGTTGGGGGGCCAGATACGCAGTATTTT
TRBJ1-5 many - TRBV24-1 CATSGHNNQPQHF TGTGCCACCAGTGGACATAACAATCAGCCCCAGCATTTT
TRBJ2-4 - - TRBV20-1 CSAMEGNKNIQYF TGCAGTGCTATGGAGGGGAACAAAAACATTCAGTACTTC
TRBJ2-7 many - TRBV5-1 CASSLGAGGYEQYF TGCGCCAGCAGCTTGGGGGCAGGTGGCTACGAGCAGTACTTC
TRBJ2-7 many TRBD1 TRBV4-1 CASSRGQGGYEQYF TGCGCCAGCTCTCGGGGACAGGGAGGGTACGAGCAGTACTTC
TRBJ2-1 - TRBD2 TRBV10-3 CATGTSGRENEQFF TGTGCCACCGGGACTAGCGGGAGGGAAAATGAGCAGTTCTTC
TRBJ1-2 - - TRBV7-8 CASSLSPGDGYTF TGTGCCAGCAGCTTAAGCCCAGGAGATGGCTACACCTTC
TRBJ2-1 - - TRBV24-1 CATSDPLLVSYNEQFF TGTGCCACCAGTGACCCTCTCCTGGTTTCCTACAATGAGCAGTTCTTC
TRBJ2-1 few - TRBV25-1 CASSPGSWEQFF TGTGCCAGCAGTCCGGGTTCGTGGGAGCAGTTCTTC
TRBJ1-1 many TRBD1 TRBV5-1 CASSLGYGTGAENTEAFF TGCGCCAGCAGCTTGGGATATGGGACAGGGGCCGAGAACACTGAAGCTTTCTTT
TRBJ2-1 many - TRBV6-4 CASSEAGETYNEQFF TGTGCCAGCAGTGAAGCTGGGGAAACTTACAATGAGCAGTTCTTC
TRBJ1-1 few TRBD1 TRBV5-1 CASSLGGTGGRTEAFF TGCGCCAGCAGCTTGGGCGGAACAGGGGGACGCACTGAAGCTTTCTTT
TRBJ2-1 many TRBD2 TRBV4-1 CASSRPGLADYNEQFF TGCGCCAGCAGCCGGCCGGGACTAGCGGATTACAATGAGCAGTTCTTC
TRBJ2-2 - TRBD2 TRBV20-1 CSAFGTSFAGELFF TGCAGTGCTTTTGGGACTAGTTTTGCCGGGGAGCTGTTTTTT
TRBJ2-7 - TRBD2 TRBV20-1 CSAYLGLADLPYEQYF TGCAGTGCTTATCTGGGACTAGCGGATCTACCCTACGAGCAGTACTTC
TRBJ2-1 few TRBD2 TRBV20-1 CSARDSGSSYNEQFF TGCAGTGCTAGAGACAGCGGGAGCTCCTACAATGAGCAGTTCTTC